Included here is one T cell receptor (beta chain) sequence, with context. Antigen specificity is unknown. This CDR3 contains 14 residues. V was clipped by 5 bases and J by 1 base, with 11 bases between them. Germline V CDR1 and CDR2: SEHNR, FQNEAQ (reference sequence). These data are taken from a study of OX40 agonist ivuxolimab in advanced cancers. Study information: The patients received agonistic anti-OX40 (CD134) antibody ivuxolimab.

Here immunoSEQ multiplex PCR was the method, and the copy in TCRdb shows in-frame clones only, minus some. The sample contains about 74,000 clones, 84% of which appear only once. Study-level results: The study did not work out the antigen specificity of the expanded peripheral T cells. In general, CD8+ T cells held more expanded clones than CD4+ did, on average.

This clonotype was sampled from an adult with an advanced solid tumor such as melanoma, head and neck, liver or kidney cancer. The sample consisted of CD4+ or CD8+ T cells sorted from blood, taken in a trial of the OX40 agonist ivuxolimab. The chain combines TRBV7-9 with TRBJ2-5; maybe TRBD1 (6 bases). CDR3 sequence (DNA): TGTGCCAGCAGCCAGGGGACGGGCCAAGAGACCCAGTACTTC. It is translated as CASSQGTGQETQYF.